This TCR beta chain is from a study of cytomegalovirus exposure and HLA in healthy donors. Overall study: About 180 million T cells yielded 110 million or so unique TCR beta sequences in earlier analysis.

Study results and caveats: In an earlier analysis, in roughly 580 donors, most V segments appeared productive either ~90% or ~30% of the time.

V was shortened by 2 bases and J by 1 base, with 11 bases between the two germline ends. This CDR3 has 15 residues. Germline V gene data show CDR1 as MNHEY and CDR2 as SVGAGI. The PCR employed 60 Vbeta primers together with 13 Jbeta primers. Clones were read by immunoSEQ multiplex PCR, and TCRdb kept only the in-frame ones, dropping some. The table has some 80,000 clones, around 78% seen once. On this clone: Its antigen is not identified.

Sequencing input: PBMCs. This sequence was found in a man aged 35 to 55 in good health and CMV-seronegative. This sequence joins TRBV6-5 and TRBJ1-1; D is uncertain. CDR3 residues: CASSYREGRNTEAFF. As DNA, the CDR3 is TGTGCCAGCAGTTACCGCGAAGGGAGGAACACTGAAGCTTTCTTT.